This TCR beta chain came from a study of shared clonotypes between healthy human individuals. Points from the study as a whole: With few donors, the genetic and exposure-history diversity represented was limited.

The donor population consisted of healthy HIV-negative adults with no recent acute infections or vaccinations. Extraction of genomic DNA in unsorted samples used approximately 96 million PBMCs. Sequencing used immunoSEQ multiplex PCR; TCRdb keeps in-frame clones, though not all of them. The profile shows about 490,000 clones, approximately 80% of them singletons. Germline V lookup: CDR1 SEHNR, CDR2 FQNEAQ (reference sequence). V shed 5 bases and J shed 7 bases, with 24 bases lying between them. CDR3 length: 16 residues. In the case of this clone: Its target is unknown.

Source material: PBMCs. This sequence was found in a woman between 35 and 50 years old in good health. Some clones in this sample may be carry-over from other donors' samples. The rearrangement links TRBV7-9 to TRBJ2-7; no reliable D call. In DNA form, the CDR3 reads TGTGCCAGCAGCCTACTTCCCCTTAATGGGTCGCGAGAGCAGTACTTC. Translating it yields CASSLLPLNGSREQYF. The whole variable domain, remainder taken from reference TRBV7-9 and TRBJ2-7, is DTGVSQNPRHKITKRGQNVTFRCDPISEHNRLYWYRQTLGQGPEFLTYFQNEAQLEKSRLLSDRFSAERPKGSFSTLEIQRTEQGDSAMYLCASSLLPLNGSREQYFGPGTRLTVT.